The 9 T cell receptor beta chains below all came from one sample that was sequenced in a study of cytomegalovirus exposure and HLA in healthy donors (dated by TCRdb to between 2016 and 2019). The library came from the immunoSEQ multiplex PCR assay. The multiplex PCR relied on a mix of 60 forward primers for TCR Vbeta segments and 13 reverse primers for TCR Jbeta segments. The source is immuneACCESS, and TCRdb retained only in-frame sequences with V and J called. Part of the clones is not carried over; for the studies checked, unresolved V genes explain less than half of this, and the remainder is unexplained. In all, the sample holds about 180,000 clones, and 79% of those were seen once. 0.69% of the sample comes from the top ten. Sequenced material: PBMCs. The receptor source for this set is a woman aged 40 to 50 in good health and CMV-seronegative.

The chain links TRBV11-2 to TRBJ2-1; the match to TRBD2 covers 8 bases. Germline-derived CDR1 and CDR2 are SGHAT and FQNNGV. V lost 6 bases to trimming and J lost 8 bases; unmatched junction nucleotides: 6. The CDR3 has 13 amino acids. Here the CDR3 DNA reads TGTGCCAGCAGTCGGGAGGGCCGGGATGAGCAGTTCTTC. Translation gives CASSREGRDEQFF.

J is TRBJ1-3 and V is TRBV4-1; a weak D match, TRBD1 (5 bases). Per the germline V gene, CDR1 is MGHRA and CDR2 is YSYEKL. CDR3 length equals 16 residues. The ends were cut back, 3 bases at V and 4 bases at J, with 16 bases in the middle. CDR3 loop: CASSQRSQEIGNTIYF. CDR3 DNA sequence: TGCGCCAGCAGCCAGCGGTCACAGGAGATAGGAAACACCATATATTTT.

V and J are TRBV5-5 and TRBJ1-2; 7 bases line up with TRBD1. Germline V gives CDR1 SGHKS, CDR2 YYEKEE (reference sequence). The CDR3 totals 14 residues. With 6 bases clipped from V and 0 bases from J, the junction kept 5 bases outside the gene matches. CDR3 amino acids: CASTQGTANYGYTF. The CDR3 DNA sequence: TGTGCCAGCACCCAGGGGACAGCTAACTATGGCTACACCTTC.

The V gene is TRBV5-4, the J gene TRBJ2-5; D might be TRBD1 (5 bases). CDR3 length: 15 amino acids. Germline V CDR1 and CDR2: SGHNT, YYREEE (reference sequence). V shed 1 base and J shed 11 bases, with 21 bases lying between them. The DNA of the CDR3 is TGTGCCAGCAGCTTGACCCCGGGCTTCAGGGATGAGCAGTACTTC. Translation: CASSLTPGFRDEQYF. Using reference TRBV5-4 and TRBJ2-5 for the parts outside the CDR3, the full variable domain is ETGVTQSPTHLIKTRGQQVTLRCSSQSGHNTVSWYQQALGQGPQFIFQYYREEENGRGNFPPRFSGLQFPNYSSELNVNALELDDSALYLCASSLTPGFRDEQYFGPGTRLLVL.

V is TRBV11-1 and J is TRBJ2-1; D is perhaps TRBD2 (6 bases). Germline CDR1 SGHAT, CDR2 FQDESV (reference sequence). The CDR3 is 15 amino acids. Trimming took off 5 bases at V and 9 bases at J, with 20 bases between the two ends. The CDR3 spells CASSRERLVYGEQFF. CDR3 DNA: TGTGCCAGCAGCCGAGAACGACTAGTTTACGGTGAGCAGTTCTTC.

The chain couples TRBV29-1 to TRBJ2-6; TRBD1 matches at 8 bases. Germline assignment: CDR1 SQVTM and CDR2 ANQGSEA. This CDR3 is built from 16 residues. Unmatched junction bases numbered 6, after V lost 5 bases and J lost 0 bases. The CDR3 sequence: CSVTGTGFSGANVLTF. The CDR3 nucleotides are TGCAGCGTTACCGGGACAGGCTTCTCTGGGGCCAACGTCCTGACTTTC.

The V and J genes are TRBV5-1 and TRBJ1-1; no clear D. There are 17 residues in the CDR3. With 2 bases removed from V and 3 bases from J, the gap between germline ends came to 20 bases. Germline V lookup: CDR1 SGHRS, CDR2 YFSETQ. The CDR3 DNA follows: TGCGCCAGCAGCTTTCAGGAACTCGGGGTTCTGCACACTGAAGCTTTCTTT. Encoded protein: CASSFQELGVLHTEAFF. Supplemented by reference TRBV5-1 and TRBJ1-1, the full variable domain reads KAGVTQTPRYLIKTRGQQVTLSCSPISGHRSVSWYQQTPGQGLQFLFEYFSETQRNKGNFPGRFSGRQFSNSRSEMNVSTLELGDSALYLCASSFQELGVLHTEAFFGQGTRLTVV.

The chain uses TRBV27 and TRBJ1-2; possibly TRBD1 for D (5 bases). Trimming removed 5 bases at V and 0 bases at J, with 10 bases between. This CDR3 is built from 14 residues. CDR1 and CDR2 (germline): MNHEY, SMNVEV (reference sequence). CDR3: CASSDSYPNYGYTF. The CDR3 DNA reads as TGTGCCAGCAGTGACAGCTACCCTAACTATGGCTACACCTTC.

The V call is TRBV5-6, the J call TRBJ1-1; the D gene is possibly TRBD1 (6 bases). Trimming took 4 bases from V and 7 from J, leaving 14 bases between them. Germline V gives CDR1 SGHDT, CDR2 YYEEEE. CDR3 length: 13 residues. CDR3 coding DNA: TGTGCCAGCAGCCCAGGGACATCCCTTGAAGCTTTCTTT. It encodes CASSPGTSLEAFF.